The present T cell receptor (beta chain) was sequenced within a study of early T cells in non-severe SARS-CoV-2 infection. General study results and limits: Sequences matched to VDJdb favored anti-spike CD8 responses, while private and CD4 specificities were missed.

MiXCR was run by TCRdb on the 5' RACE reads, yielding one entry per CDR3 protein. Among under 95,000 distinct CDR3 sequences listed, just under 15% were seen once. The CDR3 is 14 amino acids. After removal of 4 bases from V and 2 bases from J, the junction contained 4 bases not matched to a gene. In this sample, this clonotype turned up many times. Antigen specificity is unknown. The source is an adult who was a healthcare worker with PCR-confirmed SARS-CoV-2 infection or an uninfected control (not recorded which). This chain connects TRBV12-3 or TRBV12-4 to TRBJ1-1; TRBD1 agrees at 7 bases. Sequencing used whole blood. This CDR3 reads CASSSRQGNTEAFF. In DNA, the CDR3 is TGTGCCAGCAGTTCCAGACAGGGTAACACTGAAGCTTTCTTT.